Here is one T cell receptor (beta chain) with its context. The count of this clone is one. The clone's antigen remains unknown. Per-base quality was not reported, and no clone a single base away is much larger than it. The data were taken from a study of blood T cell repertoires in COVID-19 (dated by TCRdb to the early 2020s). Regarding the study in general: Samples from collaborators originated in the United States, Italy and Spain and spanned both the acute and convalescent phases of COVID-19. The samples were drawn from two sources: the first 160 participants of the ongoing ImmuneRACE study, and 1,200 or so subjects contributed by 6 global collaborators. The repertoires were released in a freely available public database intended as a resource for research on the immune response to SARS-CoV-2. The material from the prospective study consisted of cDNA or gDNA derived from T cells, B-cell-depleted T cells, or PBMCs. Where HLA class I and class II types were available, the types were taken from metadata supplied by the sample provider, not from assay-based typing. The dataset comprised deeply sampled blood TCRbeta repertoires from subjects exposed to, actively infected with, or recovered from COVID-19. The sample metadata nearly always contained a de-identified subject ID, COVID-19 status, age in years and sex.

CDR1 and CDR2 were assigned from the germline V gene (reference sequence) as SGHKS and YYEKEE. Cut back by 4 bases and 0 bases, the V and J ends lie 11 bases apart. The cysteine opens and the phenylalanine closes a CDR3 of 15 amino acids. Only the CDR3 part of the read is kept: 45 bases, read in frame from the first base. At one collaborating source in Seattle, patients were enrolled during active infection and were followed longitudinally through the course of disease. Each collaborating institution followed its own protocols to collect whole blood in K2EDTA tubes. For TCRbeta analysis, collaborator samples were shipped as frozen whole blood, as isolated PBMCs, or as DNA extracted from either sample type. TCRbeta CDR3 regions were amplified from genomic DNA by means of the immunoSEQ Assay, a bias-controlled multiplex PCR. On the authors' methods: Within the assay, amplification of reference gene primers was used to estimate how many nucleated cells each sample contained. To quantify the absolute abundance of each unique TCRbeta CDR3 rearrangement, sequence reads were collapsed and filtered. For each sample, productive Simpson clonality was calculated by taking the square root of Simpson's diversity index across productive rearrangements. Held by TCRdb, this immuneACCESS table contains in-frame sequences only and omits some clones. Under half of the omission traces to an unresolved V gene where checked; the cause of the rest is unknown. That table is the source of V, J and clone size, and D and trimming were worked out from the DNA. A total of under 400,000 clones appear in this sample, approximately 88% of them only once. Of the sample, 1.5% to 2% falls within the top ten clones.

The paper's findings and limits, for the study overall: The amount of clinical and demographic metadata varied by source and participant and was provided uncurated.

Sequences were obtained from peripheral blood. This clonotype originated in a woman in her 30s with COVID-19, enrolled during active disease. The rearranged segments are TRBV5-5 and TRBJ1-3, with an unclear D gene assignment. The DNA sequence follows: TGTGCCAGCAGCGAAGACTGGCTCTCTGGAAACACCATATATTTT. This sequence encodes CASSEDWLSGNTIYF.